This T cell receptor beta chain stems from a study of blood T cell repertoires in COVID-19. Study at large: Sources were T cells, B-cell-depleted T cells, or PBMCs; the material itself was cDNA or gDNA.

The germline V and J ends were trimmed by 6 bases and 2 bases, with 20 bases remaining between them. The germline CDR1 and CDR2 sequences are MDHEN and SYDVKM. This CDR3 is 16 amino acids long. Per the authors' pipeline: Amplifying reference gene primers gave estimates of nucleated cell counts. Sequenced by immunoSEQ multiplex PCR; TCRdb stores in-frame clones only, minus some. Clone size and the V and J calls come from that table; the DNA yielded D and trimming. The sample contains a few hundred thousand clones, around 82% of which appear only once. Sequencing was done on a sample of PBMCs or T cells enriched from blood (not recorded which). The sequence derives from a man aged 45-60 years who had recovered from COVID-19. The J gene is TRBJ2-7, the V gene TRBV28; tentative D call: TRBD1 (6 bases). DNA for the CDR3: TGTGCCAGCAGACCAAACACAGGGCAAATCACCTACGAGCAGTACTTC. Its translation is CASRPNTGQITYEQYF.